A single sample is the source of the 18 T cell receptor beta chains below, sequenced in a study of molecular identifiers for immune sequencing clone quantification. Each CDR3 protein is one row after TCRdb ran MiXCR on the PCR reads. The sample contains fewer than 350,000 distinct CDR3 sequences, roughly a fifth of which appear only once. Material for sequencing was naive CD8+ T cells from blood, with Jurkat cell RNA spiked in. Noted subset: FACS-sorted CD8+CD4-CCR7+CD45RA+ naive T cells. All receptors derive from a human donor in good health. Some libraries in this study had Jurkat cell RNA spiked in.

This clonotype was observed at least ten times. The CDR3 nucleotides are TGTGCCAGCAGAAGGACAGGGGGCTCCCGCTACTCTGGGGCCAACGTCCTGACTTTC. Translating it yields CASRRTGGSRYSGANVLTF. The chain employs TRBV7-6 and TRBJ2-6; TRBD1 aligns across 11 bases. This CDR3 contains 19 residues. The germline CDR1 and CDR2 sequences are SGHVS and FNYEAQ. With 6 bases clipped from V and 0 bases from J, the junction kept 10 bases outside the gene matches.

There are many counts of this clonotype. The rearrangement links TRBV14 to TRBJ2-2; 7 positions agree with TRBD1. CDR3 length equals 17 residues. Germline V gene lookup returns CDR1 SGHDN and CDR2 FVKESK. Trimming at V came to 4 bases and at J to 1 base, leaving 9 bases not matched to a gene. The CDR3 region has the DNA TGTGCCAGCAGCCCATCGATCTGGACAGGGAACACCGGGGAGCTGTTTTTT. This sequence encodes CASSPSIWTGNTGELFF.

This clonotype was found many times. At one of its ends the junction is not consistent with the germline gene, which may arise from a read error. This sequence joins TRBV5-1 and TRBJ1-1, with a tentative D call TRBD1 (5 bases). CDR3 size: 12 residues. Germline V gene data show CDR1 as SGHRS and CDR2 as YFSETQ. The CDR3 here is CASRLGDTEAFF. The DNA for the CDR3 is TGCGCCAGCAGGTTGGGGGACACTGAAGCTTTCTTT.

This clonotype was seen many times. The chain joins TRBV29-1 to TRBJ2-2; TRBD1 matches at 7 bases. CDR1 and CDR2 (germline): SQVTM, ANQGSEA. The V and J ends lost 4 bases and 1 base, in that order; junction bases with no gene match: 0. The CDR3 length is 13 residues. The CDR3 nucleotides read TGCAGCGTTGGGACAGGGAACACCGGGGAGCTGTTTTTT. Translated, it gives CSVGTGNTGELFF.

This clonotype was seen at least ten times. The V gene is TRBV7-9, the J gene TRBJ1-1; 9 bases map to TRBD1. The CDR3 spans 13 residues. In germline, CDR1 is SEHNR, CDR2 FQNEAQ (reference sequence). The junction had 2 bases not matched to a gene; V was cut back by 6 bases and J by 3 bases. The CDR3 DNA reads TGTGCCAGCAGTACAGGGGGCTACACTGAAGCTTTCTTT. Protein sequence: CASSTGGYTEAFF.

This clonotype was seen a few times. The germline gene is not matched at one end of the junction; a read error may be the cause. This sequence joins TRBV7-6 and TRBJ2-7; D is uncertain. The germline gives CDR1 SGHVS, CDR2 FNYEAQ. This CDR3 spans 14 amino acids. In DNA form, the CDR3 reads TGTGCCAGCAGCTCCGGTTCCGGTGGGTACGAGCAGTCCTTC. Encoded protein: CASSSGSGGYEQSF. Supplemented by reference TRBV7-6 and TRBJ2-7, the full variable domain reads GAGVSQSPRYKVTKRGQDVALRCDPISGHVSLYWYRQALGQGPEFLTYFNYEAQQDKSGLPNDRFSAERPEGSISTLTIQRTEQRDSAMYRCASSSGSGGYEQSFGPGTRLTVT.

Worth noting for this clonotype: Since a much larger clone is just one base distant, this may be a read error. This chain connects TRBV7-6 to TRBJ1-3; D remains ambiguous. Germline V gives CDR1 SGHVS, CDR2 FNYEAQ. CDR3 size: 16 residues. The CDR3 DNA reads TGTACCAGCAGCTTTGACATCCCCGAGAGCGGAAACACCATATATTTT. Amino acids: CTSSFDIPESGNTIYF.

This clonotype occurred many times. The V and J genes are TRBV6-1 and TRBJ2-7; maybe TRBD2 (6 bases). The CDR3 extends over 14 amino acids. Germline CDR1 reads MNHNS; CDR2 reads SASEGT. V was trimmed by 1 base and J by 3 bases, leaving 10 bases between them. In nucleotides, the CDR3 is TGTGCCAGCAGTGAAGGGCAGGGAGGCTACGAGCAGTACTTC. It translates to CASSEGQGGYEQYF.

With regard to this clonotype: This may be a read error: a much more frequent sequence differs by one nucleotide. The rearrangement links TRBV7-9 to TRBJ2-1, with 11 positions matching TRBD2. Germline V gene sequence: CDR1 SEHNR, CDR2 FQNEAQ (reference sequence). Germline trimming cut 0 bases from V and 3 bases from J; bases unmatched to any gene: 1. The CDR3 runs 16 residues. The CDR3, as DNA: TGTGCCAGCAGCTTAGCGACTAGCGGGATCTACAATGAGCAGTTCTTC. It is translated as CASSLATSGIYNEQFF.

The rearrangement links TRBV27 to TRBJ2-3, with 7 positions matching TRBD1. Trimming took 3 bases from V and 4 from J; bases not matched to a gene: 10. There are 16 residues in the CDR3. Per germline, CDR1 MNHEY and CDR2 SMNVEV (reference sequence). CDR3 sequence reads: CASSFFGQAPADTQYF. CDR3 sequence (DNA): TGTGCCAGCAGTTTCTTCGGACAGGCACCCGCAGATACGCAGTATTTT.

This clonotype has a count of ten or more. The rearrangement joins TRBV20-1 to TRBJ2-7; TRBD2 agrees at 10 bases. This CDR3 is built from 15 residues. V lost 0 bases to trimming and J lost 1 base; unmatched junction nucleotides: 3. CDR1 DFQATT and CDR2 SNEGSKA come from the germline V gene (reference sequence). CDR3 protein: CSARDGLAESYEQYF. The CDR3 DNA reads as TGCAGTGCTAGAGACGGACTAGCGGAATCCTACGAGCAGTACTTC.

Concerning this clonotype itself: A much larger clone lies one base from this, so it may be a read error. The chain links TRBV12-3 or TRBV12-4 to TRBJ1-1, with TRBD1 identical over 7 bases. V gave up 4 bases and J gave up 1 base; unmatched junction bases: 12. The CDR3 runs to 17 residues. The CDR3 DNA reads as TGTGCCAGCAGTTCAGTGACAGGGTTGGTCGGGAACACTGAAGCTTTCTTT. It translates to CASSSVTGLVGNTEAFF.

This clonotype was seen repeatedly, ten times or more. CDR3: CASSPKISGGRQETQYF. In DNA form, the CDR3 reads TGTGCCAGCAGCCCCAAGATATCAGGGGGCCGACAAGAGACCCAGTACTTC. The chain carries TRBV3-1 and TRBJ2-5, with 8 bases aligning to TRBD1. The germline CDR1 and CDR2 sequences are LGHDT and YNNKEL (reference sequence). CDR3 size: 17 residues. Germline trimming cut 4 bases from V and 2 bases from J; bases unmatched to any gene: 12.

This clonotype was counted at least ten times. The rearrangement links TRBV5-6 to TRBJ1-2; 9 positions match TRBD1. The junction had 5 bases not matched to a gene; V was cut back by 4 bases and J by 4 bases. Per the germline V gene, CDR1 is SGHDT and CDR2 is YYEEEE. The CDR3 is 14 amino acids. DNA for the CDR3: TGTGCCAGCAGCCCCGGACAGGGGTTCTATGGCTACACCTTC. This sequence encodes CASSPGQGFYGYTF.

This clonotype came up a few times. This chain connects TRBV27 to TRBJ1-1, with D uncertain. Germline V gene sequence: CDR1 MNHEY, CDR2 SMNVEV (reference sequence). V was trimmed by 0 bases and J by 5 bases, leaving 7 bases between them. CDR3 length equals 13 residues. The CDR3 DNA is TGTGCCAGCAGTTTATCGGAGGGTACTGAAGCTTTCTTT. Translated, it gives CASSLSEGTEAFF.

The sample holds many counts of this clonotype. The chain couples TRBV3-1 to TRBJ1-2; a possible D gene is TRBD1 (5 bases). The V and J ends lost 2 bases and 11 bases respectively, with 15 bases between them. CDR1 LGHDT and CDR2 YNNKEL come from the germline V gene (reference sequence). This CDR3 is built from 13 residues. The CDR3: CASSQFSGHEYTF. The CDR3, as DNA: TGTGCCAGCAGCCAATTTTCAGGACACGAGTACACCTTC.

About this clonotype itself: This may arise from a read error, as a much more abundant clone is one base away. The CDR3 reads CSVAGTALAESSYNEQFF. The CDR3 DNA reads as TGCAGCGTTGCCGGGACCGCCCTAGCGGAATCATCCTACAATGAGCAGTTCTTC. The chain links TRBV29-1 to TRBJ2-1, with TRBD2 matching over 7 bases. CDR3 length: 18 amino acids. With 4 bases clipped from V and 1 base from J, the junction kept 16 bases outside the gene matches. Germline assignment: CDR1 SQVTM and CDR2 ANQGSEA.

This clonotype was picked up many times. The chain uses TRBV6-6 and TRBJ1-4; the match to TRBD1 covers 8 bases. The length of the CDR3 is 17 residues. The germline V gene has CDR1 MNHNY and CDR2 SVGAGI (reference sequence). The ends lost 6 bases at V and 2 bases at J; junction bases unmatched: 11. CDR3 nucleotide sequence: TGTGCCAGCAGCCGACAGGGGACACCTTCTACTAATGAAAAACTGTTTTTT. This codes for CASSRQGTPSTNEKLFF.